The T cell receptor beta chain under discussion was sequenced for a study of OX40 agonist ivuxolimab in advanced cancers. The table came from immunoSEQ multiplex PCR; TCRdb's copy has only in-frame clones and leaves some out. The sample contains about 41,000 clones, 85% to 90% of which appear only once. Germline CDR1 and CDR2: MDHEN and SYDVKM. The V end lost 6 bases, the J end lost 0 bases, and 15 bases lay between the germline ends. This CDR3 has 15 amino acids. The material sequenced was CD4+ or CD8+ T cells sorted from blood, taken in a trial of the OX40 agonist ivuxolimab. This chain connects TRBV28 to TRBJ2-7; either TRBD1 or TRBD2 may fit D (5 bases each). The TCR comes from an adult with an advanced solid tumor such as melanoma, head and neck, liver or kidney cancer. CDR3 in DNA: TGTGCCAGCAGAGTATACGGGGACGGCTCCTACGAGCAGTACTTC. Encoded protein: CASRVYGDGSYEQYF.